This TCR beta chain was identified during a study of vaccination and CD4 T cells after COVID-19. Across the study: Fewer than 10 convalescent patients had mild and one had severe PCR-confirmed SARS-CoV-2 disease. Cultures designated as controls were supplied with a CEFX pool, an HIV-1 Nef pool, or no peptide.

As for treatment: approximately 9-day PBMC culture with coronavirus spike peptide pools or control peptides (ViraFEST assay). Germline V gives CDR1 MNHEY, CDR2 SVGEGT. This CDR3 is 15 amino acids long. V was cut by 4 bases and J by 1 base, with 8 bases left in between. This clonotype was counted a few times. What it recognizes is unknown. The Oncomine TCR Beta short-read assay was what sequenced the DNA obtained from cultured CD4+ T cells. The template was genomic DNA from cultured CD4+ T cells. MiXCR, run by TCRdb on the PCR reads, gives a single entry per CDR3 protein. The table has about 25,000 distinct CDR3 sequences, 45% to 50% seen once.

The receptor's source is a human donor who had recovered from COVID-19. Input material: CD4+ T cells from blood, cultured in vitro. The chain links TRBV6-2 or TRBV6-3 to TRBJ2-6; maybe TRBD2 (6 bases). The CDR3 protein is CASSSRESGANVLTF. The CDR3 DNA reads TGTGCCAGCAGTTCCCGGGAGTCTGGGGCCAACGTCCTGACTTTC.